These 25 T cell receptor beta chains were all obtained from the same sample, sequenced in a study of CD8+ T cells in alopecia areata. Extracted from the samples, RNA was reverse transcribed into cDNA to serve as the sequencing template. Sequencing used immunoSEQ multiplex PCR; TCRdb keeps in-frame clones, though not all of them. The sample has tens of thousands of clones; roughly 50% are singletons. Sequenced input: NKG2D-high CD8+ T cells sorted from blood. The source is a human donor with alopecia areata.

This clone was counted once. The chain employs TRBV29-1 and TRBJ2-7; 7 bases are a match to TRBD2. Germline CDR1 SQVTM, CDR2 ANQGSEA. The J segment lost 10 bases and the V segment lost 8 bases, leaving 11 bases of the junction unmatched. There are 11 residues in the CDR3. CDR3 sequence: CSIRLASEQYF. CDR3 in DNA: TGCAGCATACGACTAGCTTCGGAACAGTACTTC.

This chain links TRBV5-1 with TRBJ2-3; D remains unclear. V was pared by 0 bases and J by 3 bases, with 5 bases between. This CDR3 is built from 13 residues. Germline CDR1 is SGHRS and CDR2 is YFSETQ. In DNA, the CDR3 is TGCGCCAGCAGCTTGGAGCTAACAGATACGCAGTATTTT. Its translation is CASSLELTDTQYF.

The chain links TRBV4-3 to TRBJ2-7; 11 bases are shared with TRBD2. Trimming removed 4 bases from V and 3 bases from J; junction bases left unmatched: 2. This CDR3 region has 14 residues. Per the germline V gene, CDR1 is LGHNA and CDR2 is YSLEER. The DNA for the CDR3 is TGCGCCAGCAGCCCAGGGACTAGCGGCTACGAGCAGTACTTC. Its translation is CASSPGTSGYEQYF.

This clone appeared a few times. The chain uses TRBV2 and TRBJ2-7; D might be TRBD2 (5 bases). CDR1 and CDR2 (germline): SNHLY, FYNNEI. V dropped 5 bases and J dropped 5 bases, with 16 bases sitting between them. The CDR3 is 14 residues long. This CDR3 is CASSPRHWTDEQYF. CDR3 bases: TGTGCCAGCAGTCCGAGACATTGGACTGACGAGCAGTACTTC.

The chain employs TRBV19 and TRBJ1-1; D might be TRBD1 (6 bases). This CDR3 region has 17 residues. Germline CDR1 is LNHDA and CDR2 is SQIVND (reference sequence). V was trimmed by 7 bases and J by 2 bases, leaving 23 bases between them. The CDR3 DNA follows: TGTGCCAGTAAAGGGGGAAAGGATGACAGGCCTAACACTGAAGCTTTCTTT. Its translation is CASKGGKDDRPNTEAFF.

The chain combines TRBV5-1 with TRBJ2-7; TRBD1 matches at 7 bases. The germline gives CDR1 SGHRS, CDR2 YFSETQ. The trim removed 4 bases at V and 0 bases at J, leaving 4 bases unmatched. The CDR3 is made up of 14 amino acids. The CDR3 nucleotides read TGCGCCAGCAGCCTGGGGACAGACTCCTACGAGCAGTACTTC. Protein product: CASSLGTDSYEQYF.

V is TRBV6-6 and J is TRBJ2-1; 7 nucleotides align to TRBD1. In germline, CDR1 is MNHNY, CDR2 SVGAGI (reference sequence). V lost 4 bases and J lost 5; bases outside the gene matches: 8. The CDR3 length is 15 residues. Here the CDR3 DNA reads TGTGCCAGCAGTTCTCACAGGGGTCCGAACAATGAGCAGTTCTTC. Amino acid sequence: CASSSHRGPNNEQFF.

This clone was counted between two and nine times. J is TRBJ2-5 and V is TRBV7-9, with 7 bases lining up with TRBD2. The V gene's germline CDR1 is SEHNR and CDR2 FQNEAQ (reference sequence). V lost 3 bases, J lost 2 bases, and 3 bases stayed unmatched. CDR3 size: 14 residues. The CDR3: CASSFLAEQETQYF. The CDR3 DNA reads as TGTGCCAGCAGCTTTCTAGCGGAACAAGAGACCCAGTACTTC.

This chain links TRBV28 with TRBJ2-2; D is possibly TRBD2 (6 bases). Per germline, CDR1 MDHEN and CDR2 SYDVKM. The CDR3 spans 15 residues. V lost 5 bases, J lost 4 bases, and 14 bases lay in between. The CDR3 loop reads CASSHGVAATGELFF. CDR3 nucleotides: TGTGCCAGCAGTCACGGGGTAGCGGCCACCGGGGAGCTGTTTTTT.

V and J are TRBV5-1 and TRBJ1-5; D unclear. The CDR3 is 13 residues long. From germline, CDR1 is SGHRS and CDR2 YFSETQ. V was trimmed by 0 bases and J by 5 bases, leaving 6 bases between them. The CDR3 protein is CASSLEADQPQHF. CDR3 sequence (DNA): TGCGCCAGCAGCTTGGAGGCAGATCAGCCCCAGCATTTT.

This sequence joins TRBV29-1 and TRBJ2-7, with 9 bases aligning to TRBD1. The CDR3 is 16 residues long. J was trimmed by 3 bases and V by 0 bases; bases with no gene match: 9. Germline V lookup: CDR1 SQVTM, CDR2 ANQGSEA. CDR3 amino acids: CSVEEKGQGLIYEQYF. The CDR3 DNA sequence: TGCAGCGTTGAAGAAAAGGGACAGGGATTGATCTACGAGCAGTACTTC.

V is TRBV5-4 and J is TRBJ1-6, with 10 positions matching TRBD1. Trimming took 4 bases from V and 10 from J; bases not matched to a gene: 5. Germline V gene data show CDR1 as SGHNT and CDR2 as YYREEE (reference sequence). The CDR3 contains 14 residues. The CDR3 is CASSPGTGESPLHF. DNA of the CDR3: TGTGCCAGCAGCCCTGGGACAGGGGAGTCACCCCTCCACTTT.

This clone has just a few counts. CDR3 protein: CSAPGQGNTEAFF. The CDR3, as DNA: TGCAGCGCACCGGGACAGGGTAACACTGAAGCTTTCTTT. This chain joins TRBV29-1 and TRBJ1-1, with 9 bases lining up with TRBD1. V trimming: 7 bases; J trimming: 2 bases; junction bases outside the gene matches: 5. This CDR3 has 13 amino acids. CDR1 is SQVTM, CDR2 ANQGSEA, per germline.

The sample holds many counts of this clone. For the CDR3, the DNA is TGTGCCAGCTCACCGGCGGGAGGGAACAATGAGCAGTTCTTC. It translates to CASSPAGGNNEQFF. The chain has TRBV18 and TRBJ2-1; 9 bases agree with TRBD2. From germline, CDR1 is KGHSH and CDR2 LQKENI. The CDR3 length is 14 residues. The V segment lost 3 bases and the J segment 5 bases; nucleotides outside the gene matches: 2.

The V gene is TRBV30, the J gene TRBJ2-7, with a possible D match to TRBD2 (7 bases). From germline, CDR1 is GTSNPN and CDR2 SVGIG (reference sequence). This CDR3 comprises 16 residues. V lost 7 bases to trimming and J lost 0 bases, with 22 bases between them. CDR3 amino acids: CASIGGVGASSYEQYF. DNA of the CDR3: TGTGCCTCGATAGGGGGGGTTGGCGCTAGCTCCTACGAGCAGTACTTC.

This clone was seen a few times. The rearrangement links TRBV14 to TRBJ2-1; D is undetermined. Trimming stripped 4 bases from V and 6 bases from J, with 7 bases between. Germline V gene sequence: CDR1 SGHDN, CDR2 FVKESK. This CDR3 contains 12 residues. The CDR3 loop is CASSPSINEQFF. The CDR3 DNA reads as TGTGCCAGCAGCCCGTCCATCAATGAGCAGTTCTTC.

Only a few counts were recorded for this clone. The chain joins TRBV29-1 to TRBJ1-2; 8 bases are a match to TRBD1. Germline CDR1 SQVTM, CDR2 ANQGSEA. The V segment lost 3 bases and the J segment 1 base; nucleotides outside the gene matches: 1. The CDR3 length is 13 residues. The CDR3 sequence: CSVEGQDNYGYTF. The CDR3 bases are TGCAGCGTTGAGGGACAGGATAACTATGGCTACACCTTC. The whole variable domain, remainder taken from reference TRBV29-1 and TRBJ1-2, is SAVISQKPSRDICQRGTSLTIQCQVDSQVTMMFWYRQQPGQSLTLIATANQGSEATYESGFVIDKFPISRPNLTFSTLTVSNMSPEDSSIYLCSVEGQDNYGYTFGSGTRLTVV.

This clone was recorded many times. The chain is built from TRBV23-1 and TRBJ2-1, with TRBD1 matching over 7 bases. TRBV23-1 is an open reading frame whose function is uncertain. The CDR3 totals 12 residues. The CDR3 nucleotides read TGCTCCGACAGGGTAACCTACAATGAGCAGTTCTTC. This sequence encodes CSDRVTYNEQFF.

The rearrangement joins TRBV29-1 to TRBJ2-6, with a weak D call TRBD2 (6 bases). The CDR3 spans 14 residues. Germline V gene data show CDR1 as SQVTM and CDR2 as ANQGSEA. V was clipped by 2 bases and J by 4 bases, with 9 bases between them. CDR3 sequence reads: CSVESGDGANVLTF. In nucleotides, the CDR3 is TGCAGCGTTGAATCGGGGGACGGGGCCAACGTCCTGACTTTC.

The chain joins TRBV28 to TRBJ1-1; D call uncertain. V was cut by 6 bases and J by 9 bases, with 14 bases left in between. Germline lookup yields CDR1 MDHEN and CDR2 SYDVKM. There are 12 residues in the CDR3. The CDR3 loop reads CASSRNVVQAFF. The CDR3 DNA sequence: TGTGCCAGCAGCCGAAATGTCGTTCAAGCTTTCTTT.

The chain's CDR3 is CASSLSSEQYF. The CDR3 DNA is TGTGCCAGCAGCCTGTCGAGCGAGCAGTACTTC. The V gene is TRBV7-9, the J gene TRBJ2-7; D is undetermined. In germline, CDR1 is SEHNR, CDR2 FQNEAQ (reference sequence). Trimming took off 5 bases at V and 6 bases at J, with 8 bases between the two ends. This CDR3 comprises 11 residues.

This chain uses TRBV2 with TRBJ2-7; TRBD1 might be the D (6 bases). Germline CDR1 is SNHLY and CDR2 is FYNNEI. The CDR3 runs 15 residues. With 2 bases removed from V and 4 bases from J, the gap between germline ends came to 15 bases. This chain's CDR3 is CASSEYLPGEYEQYF. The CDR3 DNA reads TGTGCCAGCAGTGAATATCTTCCAGGGGAATACGAGCAGTACTTC.

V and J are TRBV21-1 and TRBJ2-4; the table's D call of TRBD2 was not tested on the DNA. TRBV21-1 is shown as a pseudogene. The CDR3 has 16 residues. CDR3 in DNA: TGTGCCAGCAGCAAAGTTGGGGGGGCCCACCCAAACATTCAGTACTTC. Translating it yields CASSKVGGAHPNIQYF.

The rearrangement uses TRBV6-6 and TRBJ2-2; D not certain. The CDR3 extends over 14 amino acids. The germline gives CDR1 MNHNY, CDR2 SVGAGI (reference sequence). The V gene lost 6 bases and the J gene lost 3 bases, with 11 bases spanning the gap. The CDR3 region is CASSPMKDTGELFF. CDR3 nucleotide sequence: TGTGCCAGCAGCCCTATGAAGGACACCGGGGAGCTGTTTTTT.

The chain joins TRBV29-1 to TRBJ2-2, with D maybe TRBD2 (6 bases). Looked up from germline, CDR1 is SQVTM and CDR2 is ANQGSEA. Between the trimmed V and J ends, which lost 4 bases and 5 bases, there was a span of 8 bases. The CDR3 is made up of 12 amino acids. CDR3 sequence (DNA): TGCAGCGTTGTAGCGGATACCGGGGAGCTGTTTTTT. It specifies CSVVADTGELFF.